This TCR beta chain came from a study of CD8 T cells in Susac syndrome (dated by TCRdb to about 2019). In terms of the full investigation: Repertoire sequencing was used to test whether CD8+ T cell activation and differentiation in Susac syndrome was antigen driven. Summary of the overall study and its limitations: The number of individuals in the TCR sequencing and HLA analysis was recognized as being relatively small.

Peripheral blood CD8+ and CD4+ T cells from healthy donors, Susac syndrome patients and multiple sclerosis patients were profiled using high-throughput TCR beta sequencing. Multiple sclerosis controls were treatment-naive patients with stable or active relapsing-remitting disease fulfilling revised McDonald criteria. CD8+ TEMRA cells were enriched by FACS, while bulk CD8+ and CD4+ T cells were purified by magnetic negative isolation. Blood was collected in EDTA tubes and processed within 24 hours, with PBMCs isolated through density gradient centrifugation. PBMCs intended for TCR sequencing were cryopreserved in liquid nitrogen and were subsequently thawed in a 37 degrees C water bath. The sorted or isolated CD4+, CD8+ and CD8+ TEMRA cells reached a purity of at least 90%. RNA was extracted using the RNeasy kit, and roughly 0.45 to 1 microgram was reverse transcribed with random hexamers. The immunoSEQ multiplex PCR assay, which covers 54 Vbeta and 13 Jbeta segments, was used to amplify TCR beta CDR3 regions. PCR amplification bias was corrected by using a synthetic template baseline for primer optimization and computational correction. The published analysis was carried out like this. Reads were annotated to V, D and J genes per IMGT and analyzed with immunoSEQ Analyzer, keeping only productive sequences. To calculate clonality, Shannon entropy was normalized by log2 of the number of productive unique sequences and then subtracted from one. For each patient and control, public and private clones were evaluated within the 100 most prevalent clones. Clones were defined as Susac-specific when absent from the healthy and MS cohorts, from about 1,100 published viral clones and from other ImmuneACCESS disease sequences. Using fastp at Q25 and MiXCR, TCRdb reprocessed the public reads and kept productive beta chains. CDR3 protein duplicates are merged, each entry listing the most common genes and DNA. These V and J calls originate from TCRdb's pipeline instead of the authors' own analysis. The sample table contains 180,000 or so distinct CDR3 sequences; only one count was recorded for under 97% of them. 0.093% of the sample belongs to the ten largest clones.

Based on the germline V gene, the CDR1 and CDR2 sequences are MNHEY and SVGEGT. The CDR3 runs 15 amino acids, cysteine and phenylalanine included. Left in the record is the CDR3 DNA by itself, 45 bases read in frame from the first base. V loses 6 bases, J loses 5 bases, and the germline ends lie 17 bases apart. About this clonotype itself: Its recognized antigen is unknown. Base qualities are not recorded, but no much larger clone differs from it by a single base.

The sample consisted of CD4+ T cells from PBMCs. The TCR sequence derives from a human donor with multiple sclerosis. The rearrangement joined TRBV6-2 or TRBV6-3 to TRBJ1-5, with a tentative D gene TRBD1 over 5 matching bases. Here the CDR3 is given as CASSYTGTRDQPQHF. The sequence in DNA is TGTGCCAGCAGCTACACGGGGACTCGAGATCAGCCCCAGCATTTT.